There are many counts of the clone carrying this T cell receptor (beta chain). Its antigen remains unidentified. Newly diagnosed hyperthyroidism, duration under 2 months, in patients aged 18 to 65. Sampled blood dates from first hyperthyroidism diagnosis, and it precedes any ophthalmopathy symptoms. These data belong to a study of T cells in Graves' hyperthyroidism and ophthalmopathy. Study in general: The initial diagnosis was the point when peripheral blood was collected, ahead of any treatment. General study findings and limits: Blood also showed most of the thyroid clonotypes that were expanded above 0.001.

The TCR beta CDR3 regions underwent amplification using RNA transcripts as the source. First-round RT-PCR with HTBI primers amplified the TCR CDR3 region. TCRdb redid the calling of the multiplex PCR reads with MiXCR, one entry per CDR3 protein. The sample yields roughly 380,000 distinct CDR3 sequences, roughly 12% seen once. V dropped 6 bases and J dropped 2 bases, with 14 bases sitting between them. CDR3 length equals 15 residues. Germline V gene sequence: CDR1 MDHEN, CDR2 SYDVKM. V is TRBV28 and J is TRBJ2-1; D may correspond to TRBD1 or TRBD2 (6 bases each). The origin of this receptor is a man aged 25 to 45 with Graves' hyperthyroidism that later progressed to Graves' ophthalmopathy. Sequenced sample: blood. DNA of the CDR3: TGTGCCAGCAGGGAGGGGGACGATACCTACAATGAGCAGTTCTTC. Its protein product is CASREGDDTYNEQFF. Using reference TRBV28 and TRBJ2-1 for the parts outside the CDR3, the full variable domain is DVKVTQSSRYLVKRTGEKVFLECVQDMDHENMFWYRQDPGLGLRLIYFSYDVKMKEKGDIPEGYSVSREKKERFSLILESASTNQTSMYLCASREGDDTYNEQFFGPGTRLTVL.